These 25 T cell receptor beta chains were all obtained from the same sample, sequenced in a study of T cells after yellow fever vaccination. TCRdb ran MiXCR on the 5' RACE reads and lists one entry per CDR3 protein. The sample includes roughly 330,000 distinct CDR3 sequences, around 7% of them seen just once. The input for sequencing was PBMCs, taken more than 35 days after the first yellow fever vaccination. All receptors come from a man between 18 and 35 years old who received the YFV17D yellow fever vaccine.

This chain connects TRBV4-3 to TRBJ1-1; TRBD1 matches at 9 bases. This CDR3 region has 15 residues. CDR1 LGHNA and CDR2 YSLEER come from the germline V gene. V was pared by 1 base and J by 4 bases, with 4 bases of the junction left unmatched. The DNA for the CDR3 is TGCGCCAGCAGCCAAGGACAGGGGGGGTTCACTGAAGCTTTCTTT. Protein product: CASSQGQGGFTEAFF.

In its sample, this clonotype was seen a few times. The rearrangement uses TRBV29-1 and TRBJ2-5; D is unresolved. This CDR3 contains 10 residues. Between the trimmed V and J ends, which lost 7 bases and 3 bases, there was a span of 6 bases. Germline lookup yields CDR1 SQVTM and CDR2 ANQGSEA. CDR3 amino acids: CSGAEETQYF. In nucleotides, the CDR3 is TGCAGCGGGGCAGAAGAGACCCAGTACTTC.

In its sample, this clonotype was seen a few times. The CDR3 DNA sequence: TGTGCCAGCAGCTTAGTGGGGGGCGGCACCTACGAGCAGTACTTC. As protein: CASSLVGGGTYEQYF. The rearrangement uses TRBV7-2 and TRBJ2-7, with D possibly called TRBD1 or TRBD2 (6 bases each). Germline CDR1 is SGHTA and CDR2 is FQGNSA. The germline V and J ends were trimmed by 1 base and 2 bases, with 12 bases remaining between them. The CDR3 extends over 15 amino acids.

This clonotype was seen repeatedly, ten times or more. The J gene is TRBJ1-1, the V gene TRBV29-1, with no clear D. V lost 6 bases and J lost 3, with 8 bases in between. The CDR3 runs to 11 residues. From germline, CDR1 is SQVTM and CDR2 ANQGSEA. The CDR3 coding sequence is TGCAGCGTGCGAACCTACACTGAAGCTTTCTTT. It codes for CSVRTYTEAFF.

The table lists this clonotype with a few counts. The chain links TRBV7-2 to TRBJ2-1; 9 bases map to TRBD2. The CDR3 is made up of 15 amino acids. Germline values: CDR1 SGHTA, CDR2 FQGNSA. The J segment lost 2 bases and the V segment lost 1 base, leaving 0 bases of the junction unmatched. In nucleotides, the CDR3 is TGTGCCAGCAGCTTAGAGCGGGGGGCCTACAATGAGCAGTTCTTC. It yields the protein CASSLERGAYNEQFF.

In this sample, this clonotype turned up many times. The chain couples TRBV14 to TRBJ2-1; D is unclear. The CDR3 covers 16 residues. Trimming removed 0 bases at V and 5 bases at J, with 14 bases between. CDR1 and CDR2 from the germline V gene are SGHDN and FVKESK. The CDR3 coding sequence is TGTGCCAGCAGCCAAGATATGAGCCTAGGAGACAATGAGCAGTTCTTC. Protein: CASSQDMSLGDNEQFF. The full variable domain, rest sourced from reference TRBV14 and TRBJ2-1, is EAGVTQFPSHSVIEKGQTVTLRCDPISGHDNLYWYRRVMGKEIKFLLHFVKESKQDESGMPNNRFLAERTGGTYSTLKVQPAELEDSGVYFCASSQDMSLGDNEQFFGPGTRLTVL.

The chain recombines TRBV20-1 with TRBJ2-7; D possibly corresponds to TRBD1 (5 bases). In germline, CDR1 is DFQATT, CDR2 SNEGSKA (reference sequence). V was shortened by 4 bases and J by 2 bases, with 9 bases between the two germline ends. This CDR3 spans 12 amino acids. The chain's CDR3 is CSATRDPYEQYF. The CDR3 nucleotides read TGCAGTGCTACCAGGGATCCCTACGAGCAGTACTTC.

This clonotype was detected ten times or more. The rearrangement links TRBV7-3 to TRBJ2-2, with TRBD1 matching over 7 bases. Germline V gene sequence: CDR1 SGHTA, CDR2 FQGTGA. J gave up 6 bases and V 1 base, and 2 bases lay outside the gene matches. The CDR3 extends over 14 amino acids. DNA of the CDR3: TGTGCCAGCAGCTTAATAGGGGGCTCCGGGGAGCTGTTTTTT. Residues: CASSLIGGSGELFF. Complete variable domain (other parts from reference TRBV7-3 and TRBJ2-2): GAGVSQTPSNKVTEKGKYVELRCDPISGHTALYWYRQSLGQGPEFLIYFQGTGAADDSGLPNDRFFAVRPEGSVSTLKIQRTERGDSAVYLCASSLIGGSGELFFGEGSRLTVL.

This clonotype was found a few times. The chain links TRBV20-1 to TRBJ2-1; D might be TRBD2 (5 bases). Trimming removed 4 bases at V and 6 bases at J, with 16 bases between. This CDR3 has 14 residues. Germline CDR1 and CDR2: DFQATT and SNEGSKA (reference sequence). The CDR3 DNA is TGCAGTGCTAAGATGAGGAGGCGGGTCAATGAGCAGTTCTTC. Residues: CSAKMRRRVNEQFF.

The table lists this clonotype with a few counts. The chain combines TRBV4-3 with TRBJ1-2; no firm D call. The CDR3 is 13 residues long. V was cut by 0 bases and J by 4 bases, with 6 bases left in between. CDR1 and CDR2 (germline): LGHNA, YSLEER. CDR3 protein: CASSQETSYGYTF. CDR3 nucleotides: TGCGCCAGCAGCCAAGAAACGTCCTATGGCTACACCTTC.

The CDR3 protein is CASSPVRNQPQHF. Written as DNA, the CDR3 is TGTGCCAGCAGTCCGGTGCGGAATCAGCCCCAGCATTTT. The rearrangement joins TRBV27 to TRBJ1-5; D remains unclear. Trimming took off 5 bases at V and 4 bases at J, with 9 bases between the two ends. CDR1 is MNHEY and CDR2 is SMNVEV in the germline V gene (reference sequence). The CDR3 sequence is 13 residues long.

V is TRBV7-2 and J is TRBJ2-6; perhaps D is TRBD1 or TRBD2 (5 bases each). Germline lookup yields CDR1 SGHTA and CDR2 FQGNSA. Trimming pared 4 bases from V and 2 bases from J, leaving 15 bases between. The CDR3 length is 17 residues. The CDR3 DNA is TGTGCCAGCAGCTCCTGGGGGTCCGGGGCTGGGGCCAACGTCCTGACTTTC. This gives the protein CASSSWGSGAGANVLTF.

This chain links TRBV7-2 with TRBJ2-1; 9 bases are a match to TRBD2. The CDR3 consists of 16 residues. The V and J ends lost 2 bases and 7 bases, in that order; junction bases with no gene match: 9. Germline-derived CDR1 and CDR2 are SGHTA and FQGNSA. The CDR3 region is CASSLLPLAGGNEQFF. CDR3 coding DNA: TGTGCCAGCAGCTTACTCCCACTAGCGGGCGGGAATGAGCAGTTCTTC. The full variable domain, its missing parts supplied by reference TRBV7-2 and TRBJ2-1, is GAGVSQSPSNKVTEKGKDVELRCDPISGHTALYWYRQSLGQGLEFLIYFQGNSAPDKSGLPSDRFSAERTGGSVSTLTIQRTQQEDSAVYLCASSLLPLAGGNEQFFGPGTRLTVL.

The table lists this clonotype with a few counts. J is TRBJ1-1 and V is TRBV27, with D tentatively TRBD1 (6 bases). The CDR3 totals 16 residues. Deletions cut 3 bases from V and 2 bases from J, with 16 bases between. Germline CDR1 and CDR2: MNHEY and SMNVEV (reference sequence). CDR3 amino acids: CASSLLGGGGNTEAFF. DNA for the CDR3: TGTGCCAGCAGTTTGTTGGGGGGCGGGGGAAACACTGAAGCTTTCTTT.

The rearrangement joins TRBV7-8 to TRBJ2-5; the D is unclear. Germline CDR1 is SGHVS and CDR2 is FQNEAQ. The CDR3 runs 16 residues. Trimming pared 5 bases from V and 5 bases from J, leaving 21 bases between. CDR3 DNA sequence: TGTGCCAGCAGCCCACCCCCCTGGGTCCAGAGGGAGACCCAGTACTTC. It is translated as CASSPPPWVQRETQYF.

The chain employs TRBV6-2 or TRBV6-3 and TRBJ1-5; D might be TRBD1 (5 bases). Trimming cost V 5 bases and J 4 bases, with 9 bases left between them. The CDR3 is 13 amino acids. Looked up from germline, CDR1 is MNHEY and CDR2 is SVGEGT. The CDR3 loop is CASSTGENQPQHF. The CDR3, as DNA: TGTGCCAGCAGTACGGGGGAGAATCAGCCCCAGCATTTT.

In this sample, this clonotype turned up many times. This sequence joins TRBV20-1 and TRBJ1-2; no firm D call. In germline, CDR1 is DFQATT, CDR2 SNEGSKA (reference sequence). The CDR3 contains 12 residues. Trimming took 3 bases from V and 4 from J, leaving 9 bases between them. This CDR3 reads CSASREGYGYTF. As DNA, the CDR3 is TGCAGTGCTAGTCGGGAAGGCTATGGCTACACCTTC.

The sample holds a few counts of this clonotype. V usage is TRBV15 and J usage is TRBJ2-7; D uncertain. This CDR3 comprises 13 residues. V lost 0 bases to trimming and J lost 2 bases, with 5 bases between them. CDR1 is LNHNV and CDR2 is YYDKDF in the germline V gene (reference sequence). The CDR3: CATSRDSAYEQYV. CDR3 DNA: TGTGCCACCAGCAGAGACAGCGCCTACGAGCAGTACGTC.

This clonotype was seen more than once but under ten times. V is TRBV5-4 and J is TRBJ1-1; D possibly corresponds to TRBD1 (6 bases). The CDR3 covers 15 residues. Germline CDR1 is SGHNT and CDR2 is YYREEE (reference sequence). V lost 2 bases and J lost 7, with 18 bases in between. CDR3 coding DNA: TGTGCCAGCAGCTTTGAGATCGGGGGGCAGGGTGAAGCTTTCTTT. Translation gives CASSFEIGGQGEAFF.

There are many counts of this clonotype. This chain joins TRBV28 and TRBJ2-1, with no clear D. Germline values: CDR1 MDHEN, CDR2 SYDVKM. The V gene lost 6 bases and the J gene lost 7 bases, with 7 bases spanning the gap. CDR3 size: 11 residues. The CDR3: CASSYWNEQFF. The CDR3 DNA follows: TGTGCCAGCAGCTATTGGAATGAGCAGTTCTTC.

A few counts support this clonotype. This chain links TRBV13 with TRBJ2-5; the match to TRBD2 covers 7 bases. The V gene end was trimmed by 4 bases and the J gene end by 4 bases; junction bases not matched to a gene: 9. Germline V gene lookup returns CDR1 PRHDT and CDR2 FYEKMQ (reference sequence). This CDR3 spans 15 amino acids. The CDR3 nucleotides are TGTGCCAGCAGCTGGGGGAGGGGCGTGTCAGAGACCCAGTACTTC. Amino acid sequence: CASSWGRGVSETQYF.

This clonotype has more than one count but fewer than ten. The chain recombines TRBV5-1 with TRBJ2-3; tentative D call: TRBD2 (5 bases). CDR1 and CDR2 (germline): SGHRS, YFSETQ. Trimming removed 0 bases at V and 0 bases at J, with 8 bases between. CDR3 length: 15 residues. CDR3 protein: CASSLGSVSTDTQYF. CDR3 coding DNA: TGCGCCAGCAGCTTGGGTAGCGTTAGCACAGATACGCAGTATTTT.

The chain links TRBV20-1 to TRBJ1-1; no definite D call. V was pared by 4 bases and J by 0 bases, with 12 bases between. Germline V gene data show CDR1 as DFQATT and CDR2 as SNEGSKA (reference sequence). The CDR3 is made up of 14 amino acids. The CDR3: CSAMRGSMNTEAFF. CDR3 DNA sequence: TGCAGTGCTATGCGGGGTTCCATGAACACTGAAGCTTTCTTT.

The chain couples TRBV6-5 to TRBJ2-3; D ambiguous. The ends were cut back, 4 bases at V and 6 bases at J, with 14 bases in the middle. CDR3 length: 14 residues. Germline V CDR1 and CDR2: MNHEY, SVGAGI. For the CDR3, the DNA is TGTGCCAGCAGTTCCGACCCACGAGGTGATACGCAGTATTTT. Translating it yields CASSSDPRGDTQYF.

The chain's CDR3 is CASSLVRSEEAFF. In DNA, the CDR3 is TGTGCCAGCAGCTTAGTTAGGTCAGAAGAAGCTTTCTTT. The V and J genes are TRBV7-9 and TRBJ1-1; D is unresolved. V dropped 1 base and J dropped 8 bases, with 11 bases sitting between them. The CDR3 totals 13 residues. The germline CDR1 and CDR2 sequences are SEHNR and FQNEAQ (reference sequence). Full variable domain (remainder filled in from reference TRBV7-9 and TRBJ1-1): DTGVSQNPRHKITKRGQNVTFRCDPISEHNRLYWYRQTLGQGPEFLTYFQNEAQLEKSRLLSDRFSAERPKGSFSTLEIQRTEQGDSAMYLCASSLVRSEEAFFGQGTRLTVV.